Listed below are T cell receptor beta chains from one sample, sequenced in a study of shared clonotypes between healthy human individuals. Sequencing used immunoSEQ multiplex PCR; TCRdb keeps in-frame clones, though not all of them. The sample has around 2,000,000 clones; roughly 91% are singletons. The specimen was naive CD8+ T cells from PBMCs. Receptors were obtained from a man between 18 and 29 years old in good health. Some clones in this sample may be carry-over from other donors' samples. The CDR3 runs from the conserved cysteine through the conserved F or W. Part of the rows lack a size; the others show once, few, many or a class for expanded clones.

size,V,J,CDR3
NA,TRBV9,TRBJ2-2,CASSGSGGAGELFF
once,TRBV7-8,TRBJ2-2,CASSLAGAWELFF
NA,TRBV9,TRBJ2-3,CASSVEGGADTQYF
NA,TRBV27,TRBJ2-1,CASSSIQGLPYNEQFF
few,TRBV29-1,TRBJ2-7,CSVTGSSLSPHEQYF
NA,TRBV29-1,TRBJ2-1,CSVAWDLVYEQFF
NA,TRBV27,TRBJ2-1,CASSALGSGNEQFF
NA,TRBV7-9,TRBJ2-7,CASSLDSQIWYEQYF
NA,TRBV25-1,TRBJ1-5,CASSERGYNQPQHF
NA,TRBV29-1,TRBJ1-1,CSVEGVLDSTEAFF
NA,TRBV28,TRBJ2-7,CASSHSSADEQYF
NA,TRBV10-1,TRBJ1-1,CASSEPGDRSILGNTEAFF
NA,TRBV7-9,TRBJ2-3,CASSENRADTQYF
NA,TRBV4-1,TRBJ2-2,CASSQDQNDNTGELFF
NA,TRBV7-8,TRBJ1-1,CASSPLDANEAFF
few,TRBV6-5,TRBJ2-7,CASRDSGSYEQYF
NA,TRBV27,TRBJ2-7,CASSLYPGSWEQYF
once,TRBV27,TRBJ2-1,CASSLFQTSGSEDEQFF
NA,TRBV19,TRBJ2-4,CASSMGTSGQNIQYF
NA,TRBV27,TRBJ2-7,CASSHRDRYRYEQYF
NA,TRBV25-1,TRBJ1-1,CASRSHRMNTEAFF
NA,TRBV4-3,TRBJ2-3,CASSHFPQPTDTQYF
NA,TRBV4-1,TRBJ2-2,CASTRQGPTGELFF
NA,TRBV7-9,TRBJ2-7,CASSFDIFGTKDEQYF
NA,TRBV5-1,TRBJ1-2,CASSSTGDGYTF
NA,TRBV5-6,TRBJ2-1,CASSQGTNNEQFF
NA,TRBV7-9,TRBJ2-6,CASSRGGYSLGANVLTF
NA,TRBV28,TRBJ2-5,CASNSRHRDQETQYF
NA,TRBV2,TRBJ2-2,CASSETGRTNTGELFF
NA,TRBV7-8,TRBJ2-1,CASSLGLAGADFSYNEQFF
NA,TRBV7-6,TRBJ1-1,CASSLEEEGAVTEAFF
NA,TRBV7-6,TRBJ2-2,CASSFPSTGSFGELFF
NA,TRBV27,TRBJ2-7,CASLGLAGQSGTYEQYF
NA,TRBV7-9,TRBJ2-7,CASSPERGPYEQYF
once,TRBV7-9,TRBJ2-5,CASSTPGTSQETQYF
NA,TRBV15,TRBJ2-5,CATSRGSGETQYF
NA,TRBV28,TRBJ2-7,CASSPAGRLYEQYF
NA,TRBV27,TRBJ1-5,CASSPIPGEYSNQPQHF